Listed below are T cell receptor beta chains from one sample, sequenced in a study of Ad26.COV2.S vaccination and SARS-CoV-2 variants. Here immunoSEQ multiplex PCR was the method, and the copy in TCRdb shows in-frame clones only, minus some. This sample has a few hundred thousand clones; approximately 91% occur once, and the top ten carry approximately 1.9%. The sample was peripheral blood, taken in a trial of Ad26.COV2.S vaccine versus placebo. The receptors were gathered from a person between 18 and 59 years old who received the Ad26.COV2.S COVID-19 vaccine or a placebo. CDR3s include the opening cysteine and the closing phenylalanine or tryptophan. The order of the fields is V gene, clone size, J gene, CDR3 protein. Clone size is shown for a subset of rows, as once, few, many or a class of expanded clone.

TRBV7-7,NA,TRBJ2-1,CASSGTPVSEQFF
TRBV6-5,NA,TRBJ1-2,CASSIRSSDGYTF
TRBV19,NA,TRBJ2-3,CASSGSRTGSTDTQYF
TRBV28,NA,TRBJ2-2,CASRSQEPPPNTGELFF
TRBV28,NA,TRBJ1-5,CASRGTGPQPQHF
TRBV28,NA,TRBJ2-1,CASRAGGPSEQFF
TRBV30,NA,TRBJ1-4,CAWSSELSDEKLFF
TRBV11-2,once,TRBJ2-1,CAIPVPNNEQFF
TRBV4-3,NA,TRBJ2-1,CASSQVSRDLALAAYNEQFF
TRBV28,NA,TRBJ1-2,CASSSPDGTNYGYTF
TRBV2,NA,TRBJ2-7,CASRVMTGGTGEQYF
TRBV11-2,few,TRBJ2-1,CASSVSSVVYNEQFF
TRBV27,NA,TRBJ2-7,CASSLVAGGIYEQYF
TRBV29-1,NA,TRBJ2-3,CSVRFTDTQYF
TRBV21-1,NA,TRBJ2-1,CASSKWGVRASGQYSSYNEQFF
TRBV6-1,NA,TRBJ1-1,CASNPTEMNTEAFF
TRBV27,NA,TRBJ1-5,CASSPLRVQGFNQPQHF
TRBV27,few,TRBJ1-5,CASSFRASNQPQHF
TRBV5-6,NA,TRBJ2-4,CASSTDRGGNIQYF
TRBV7-9,NA,TRBJ1-6,CASSLNAVYNSPLHF
TRBV4-2,NA,TRBJ1-5,CASSQVGGLGHQPQHF
TRBV6-2/TRBV6-3,NA,TRBJ2-5,CASSYSGSGRETQYF
TRBV20-1,NA,TRBJ1-4,CSARVAEKLFF
TRBV4-3,NA,TRBJ2-7,CASSQGIRGPQYF
TRBV30,once,TRBJ1-1,CAWARDRGLSEAFF
TRBV28,NA,TRBJ1-2,CASSLGTVYGYTF
TRBV6-5,NA,TRBJ1-6,CASSLSGSSYNSPLHF
TRBV7-2,NA,TRBJ2-3,CASSFSGYSTDTQYF
TRBV6-6,few,TRBJ1-3,CASIEVKGGNTIYF
TRBV5-1,NA,TRBJ2-2,CASSLYRLANTGELFF
TRBV27,NA,TRBJ2-3,CASSPSGTDTQYF
TRBV20-1,NA,TRBJ2-7,CSAKDLYEQYF
TRBV6-1,NA,TRBJ1-6,CASSEGGVRVLGSPLHF
TRBV11-2,NA,TRBJ2-1,CASSLLGTSSYNEQFF
TRBV6-4,NA,TRBJ2-2,CASRVTEDHTGELFF
TRBV6-1,NA,TRBJ2-5,CASSDRRTGAYQETQYF
TRBV5-1,NA,TRBJ2-7,CASRLLDEQYF
TRBV28,NA,TRBJ1-2,CASIRTGVYYGYTF
TRBV2,NA,TRBJ1-6,CASTREGGLSSYNSPLHF
TRBV9,NA,TRBJ2-3,CASSVVSAGGVTDTQYF
TRBV14,once,TRBJ2-5,CASSQVRYQETQYF
TRBV5-1,NA,TRBJ2-3,CASSLQAGGGRAQYF
TRBV23-1,NA,TRBJ2-7,CASRPRPGRIHYEQYF
TRBV12-3/TRBV12-4,NA,TRBJ2-6,CASTGANVLTF
TRBV3-1/TRBV3-2,NA,TRBJ2-5,CASSQASGQGAQYF
TRBV4-1,NA,TRBJ2-7,CASSLEGRYEQYF
TRBV11-3,NA,TRBJ2-1,CASSPNGGGTYNEQFF
TRBV28,few,TRBJ2-3,CASSSPGSGKPDTQYF
TRBV10-3,NA,TRBJ2-7,CAIKTGGEQYF
TRBV9,NA,TRBJ2-5,CASSVAVTGAGEYQETQYF
TRBV6-2/TRBV6-3,NA,TRBJ2-3,CASSPGLVTDTQYF
TRBV7-9,few,TRBJ2-3,CASSQSGSTDTQYF
TRBV4-2,NA,TRBJ2-2,CASSQDSTASRGELFF
TRBV24-1,NA,TRBJ2-3,CATSAAGTGHTDTQYF
TRBV15,NA,TRBJ2-7,CATSAGQDYEQYF